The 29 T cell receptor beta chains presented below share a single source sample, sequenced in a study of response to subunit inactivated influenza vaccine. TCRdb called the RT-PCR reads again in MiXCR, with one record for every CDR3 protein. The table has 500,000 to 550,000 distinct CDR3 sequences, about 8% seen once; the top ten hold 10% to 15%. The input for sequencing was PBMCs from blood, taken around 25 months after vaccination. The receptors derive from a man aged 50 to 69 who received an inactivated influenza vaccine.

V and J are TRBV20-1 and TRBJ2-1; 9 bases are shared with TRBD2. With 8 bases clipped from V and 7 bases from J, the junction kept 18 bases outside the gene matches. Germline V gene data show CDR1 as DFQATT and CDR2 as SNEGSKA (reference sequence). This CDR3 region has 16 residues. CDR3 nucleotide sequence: TGCAGTCCCCCGCGGGACATCTGGCGGGAGGGAAATGAGCAGTTCTTC. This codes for CSPPRDIWREGNEQFF.

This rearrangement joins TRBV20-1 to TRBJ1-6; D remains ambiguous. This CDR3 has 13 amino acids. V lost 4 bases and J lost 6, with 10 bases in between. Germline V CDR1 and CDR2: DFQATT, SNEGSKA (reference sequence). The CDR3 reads CSAMPSVNSPLHF. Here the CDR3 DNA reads TGCAGTGCTATGCCCTCCGTTAATTCACCCCTCCACTTT.

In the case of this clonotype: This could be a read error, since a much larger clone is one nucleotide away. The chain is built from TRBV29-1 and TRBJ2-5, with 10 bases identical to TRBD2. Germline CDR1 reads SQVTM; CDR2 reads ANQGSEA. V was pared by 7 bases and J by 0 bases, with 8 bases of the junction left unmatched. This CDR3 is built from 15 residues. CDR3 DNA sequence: TGCAGCGCCTTACTAGCGGGGTTGTACCAAGAGACCCAGTACTTC. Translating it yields CSALLAGLYQETQYF.

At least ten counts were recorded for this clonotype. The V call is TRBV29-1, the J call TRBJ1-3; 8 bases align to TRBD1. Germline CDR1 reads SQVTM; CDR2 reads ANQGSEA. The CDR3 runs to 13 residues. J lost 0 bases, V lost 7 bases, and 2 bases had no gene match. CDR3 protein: CSGQGNSGNTIYF. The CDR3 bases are TGCAGCGGACAGGGGAACTCTGGAAACACCATATATTTT.

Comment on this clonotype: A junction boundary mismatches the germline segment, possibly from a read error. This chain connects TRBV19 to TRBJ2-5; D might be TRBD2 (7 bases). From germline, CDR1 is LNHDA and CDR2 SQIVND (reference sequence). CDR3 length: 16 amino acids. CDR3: CASSTQGRGFQETQCF. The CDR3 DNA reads TGTGCCAGTAGTACTCAGGGGCGGGGGTTCCAAGAGACCCAGTGCTTC.

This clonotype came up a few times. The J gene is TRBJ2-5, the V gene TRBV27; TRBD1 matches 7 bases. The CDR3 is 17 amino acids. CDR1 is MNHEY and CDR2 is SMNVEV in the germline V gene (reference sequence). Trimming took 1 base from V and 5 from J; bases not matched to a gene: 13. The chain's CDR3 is CASSLWGQQGPAETQYF. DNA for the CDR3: TGTGCCAGCAGTTTATGGGGCCAACAGGGGCCGGCGGAGACCCAGTACTTC.

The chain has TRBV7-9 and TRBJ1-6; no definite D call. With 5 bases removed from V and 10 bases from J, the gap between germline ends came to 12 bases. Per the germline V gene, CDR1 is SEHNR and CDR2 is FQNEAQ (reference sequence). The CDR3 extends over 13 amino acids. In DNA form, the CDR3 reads TGTGCCAGCAGCGGTCTCCTGGGATCACCCCTCCACTTT. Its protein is CASSGLLGSPLHF.

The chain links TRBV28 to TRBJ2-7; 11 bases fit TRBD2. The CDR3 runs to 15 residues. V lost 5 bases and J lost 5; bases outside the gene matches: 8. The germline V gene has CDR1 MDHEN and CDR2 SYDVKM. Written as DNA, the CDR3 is TGTGCCAGCAGTCCTACTAGCGGGAGCTACCACGAGCAGTACTTC. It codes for CASSPTSGSYHEQYF.

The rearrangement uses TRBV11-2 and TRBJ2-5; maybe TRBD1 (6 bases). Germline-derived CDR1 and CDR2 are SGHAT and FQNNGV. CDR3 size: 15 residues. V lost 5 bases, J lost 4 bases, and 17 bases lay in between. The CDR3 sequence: CASSEQQGGGETQYF. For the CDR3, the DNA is TGTGCCAGCAGCGAGCAACAGGGTGGAGGAGAGACCCAGTACTTC. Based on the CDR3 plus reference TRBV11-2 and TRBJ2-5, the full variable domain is EAGVAQSPRYKIIEKRQSVAFWCNPISGHATLYWYQQILGQGPKLLIQFQNNGVVDDSQLPKDRFSAERLKGVDSTLKIQPAKLEDSAVYLCASSEQQGGGETQYFGPGTRLLVL.

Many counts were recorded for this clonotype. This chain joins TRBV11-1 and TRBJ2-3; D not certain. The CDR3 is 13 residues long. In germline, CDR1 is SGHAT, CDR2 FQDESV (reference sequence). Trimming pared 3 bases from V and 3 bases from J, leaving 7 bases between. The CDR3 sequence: CASSFYVTDTQYF. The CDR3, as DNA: TGTGCCAGCAGCTTTTATGTAACAGATACGCAGTATTTT.

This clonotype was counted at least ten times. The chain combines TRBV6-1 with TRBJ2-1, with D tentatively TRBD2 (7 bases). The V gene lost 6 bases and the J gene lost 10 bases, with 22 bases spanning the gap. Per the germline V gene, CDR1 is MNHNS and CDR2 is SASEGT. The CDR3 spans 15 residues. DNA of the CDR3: TGTGCCAGCAGACTAGGACTAGGGGGTTTAAGAGAGCAGTTCTTC. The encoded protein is CASRLGLGGLREQFF.

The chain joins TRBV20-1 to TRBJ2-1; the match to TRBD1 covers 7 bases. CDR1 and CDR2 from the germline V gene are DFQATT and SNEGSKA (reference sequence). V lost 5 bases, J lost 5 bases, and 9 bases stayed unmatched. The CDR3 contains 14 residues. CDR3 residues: CSAEPWDRHNEQFF. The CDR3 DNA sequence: TGCAGTGCTGAACCCTGGGACAGACACAATGAGCAGTTCTTC.

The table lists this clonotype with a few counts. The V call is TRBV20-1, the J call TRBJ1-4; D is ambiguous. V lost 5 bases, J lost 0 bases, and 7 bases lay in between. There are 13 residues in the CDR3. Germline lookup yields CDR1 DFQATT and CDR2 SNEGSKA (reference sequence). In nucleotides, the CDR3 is TGCAGTGCTCCGGGGACAACTAATGAAAAACTGTTTTTT. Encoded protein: CSAPGTTNEKLFF.

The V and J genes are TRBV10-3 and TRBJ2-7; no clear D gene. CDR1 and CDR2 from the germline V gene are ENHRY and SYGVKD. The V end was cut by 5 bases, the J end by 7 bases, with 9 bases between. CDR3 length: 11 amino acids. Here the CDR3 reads CAISSSVEQYF. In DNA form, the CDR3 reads TGTGCCATCAGTAGCTCCGTGGAGCAGTACTTC.

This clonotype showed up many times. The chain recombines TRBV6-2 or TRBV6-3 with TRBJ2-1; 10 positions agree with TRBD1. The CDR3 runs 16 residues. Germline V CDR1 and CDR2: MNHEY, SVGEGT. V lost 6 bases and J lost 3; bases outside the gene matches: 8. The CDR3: CASSRQGAGLYNEQFF. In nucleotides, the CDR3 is TGTGCCAGCAGCAGACAGGGGGCTGGTCTCTACAATGAGCAGTTCTTC.

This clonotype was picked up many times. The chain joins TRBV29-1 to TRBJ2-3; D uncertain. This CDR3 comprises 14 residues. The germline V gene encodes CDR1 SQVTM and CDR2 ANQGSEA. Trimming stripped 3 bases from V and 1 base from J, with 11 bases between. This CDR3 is CSVELLVGTDTQYF. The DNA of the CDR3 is TGCAGCGTTGAGCTACTGGTTGGCACAGATACGCAGTATTTT.

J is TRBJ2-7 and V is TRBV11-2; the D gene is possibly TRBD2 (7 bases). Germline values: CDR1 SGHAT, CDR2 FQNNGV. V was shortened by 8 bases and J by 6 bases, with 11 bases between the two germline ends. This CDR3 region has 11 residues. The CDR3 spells CASGRGGEQYF. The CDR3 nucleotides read TGTGCCAGCGGGAGGGGGGGCGAGCAGTACTTC.

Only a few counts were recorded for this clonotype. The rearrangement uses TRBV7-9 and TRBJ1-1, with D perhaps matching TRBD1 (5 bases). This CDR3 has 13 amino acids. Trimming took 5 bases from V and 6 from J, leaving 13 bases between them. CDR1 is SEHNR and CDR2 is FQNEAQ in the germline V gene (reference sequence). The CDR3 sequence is CASSRGPLAEAFF. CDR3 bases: TGTGCCAGCAGCCGGGGACCCCTCGCTGAAGCTTTCTTT.

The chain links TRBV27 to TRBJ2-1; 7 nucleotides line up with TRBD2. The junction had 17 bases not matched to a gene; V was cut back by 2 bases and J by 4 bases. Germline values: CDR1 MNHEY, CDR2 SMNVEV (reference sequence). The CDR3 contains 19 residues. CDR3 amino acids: CASSLPTLREPRSYNEQFF. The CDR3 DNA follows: TGTGCCAGCAGTTTACCCACCCTGCGGGAGCCCCGCTCTTACAATGAGCAGTTCTTC.

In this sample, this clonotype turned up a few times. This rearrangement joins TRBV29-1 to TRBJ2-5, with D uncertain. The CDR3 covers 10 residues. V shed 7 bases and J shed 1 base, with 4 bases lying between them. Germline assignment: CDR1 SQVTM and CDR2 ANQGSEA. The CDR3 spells CSGRQETQYF. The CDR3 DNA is TGCAGCGGCCGCCAAGAGACCCAGTACTTC.

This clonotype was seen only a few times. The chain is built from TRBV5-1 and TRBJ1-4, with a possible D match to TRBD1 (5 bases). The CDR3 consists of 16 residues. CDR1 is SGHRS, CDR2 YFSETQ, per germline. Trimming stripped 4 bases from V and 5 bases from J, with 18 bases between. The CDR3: CASSPGGATRNEKLFF. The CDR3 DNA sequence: TGCGCCAGCAGCCCTGGAGGGGCCACAAGGAATGAAAAACTGTTTTTT.

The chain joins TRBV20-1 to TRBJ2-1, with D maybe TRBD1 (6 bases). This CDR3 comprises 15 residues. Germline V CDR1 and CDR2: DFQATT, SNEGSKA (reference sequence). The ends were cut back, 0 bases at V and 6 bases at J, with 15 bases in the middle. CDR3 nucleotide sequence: TGCAGTGCTAGAGATGTAGGGGGATCCCCCAATGAGCAGTTCTTC. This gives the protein CSARDVGGSPNEQFF.

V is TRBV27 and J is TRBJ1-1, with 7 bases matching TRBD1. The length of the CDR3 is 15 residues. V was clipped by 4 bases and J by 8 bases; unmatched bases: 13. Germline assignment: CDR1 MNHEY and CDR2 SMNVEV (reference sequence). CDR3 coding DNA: TGTGCCAGCAGTTCACTCACGACGAGACAGGGCGAAGCTTTCTTT. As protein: CASSSLTTRQGEAFF.

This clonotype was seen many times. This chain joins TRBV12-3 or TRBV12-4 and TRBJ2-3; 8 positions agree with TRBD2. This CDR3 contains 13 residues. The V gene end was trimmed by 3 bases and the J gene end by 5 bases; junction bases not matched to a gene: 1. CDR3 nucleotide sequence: TGTGCCAGCAGTTTCGGGAGGGGAGATACGCAGTATTTT. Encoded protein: CASSFGRGDTQYF.

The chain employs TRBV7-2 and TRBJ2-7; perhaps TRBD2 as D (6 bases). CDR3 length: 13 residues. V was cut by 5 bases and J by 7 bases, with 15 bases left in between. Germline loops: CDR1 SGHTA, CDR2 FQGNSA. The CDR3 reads CASSRGTTGEQYF. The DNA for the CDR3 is TGTGCCAGCAGCCGCGGGACCACGGGGGAGCAGTACTTC.

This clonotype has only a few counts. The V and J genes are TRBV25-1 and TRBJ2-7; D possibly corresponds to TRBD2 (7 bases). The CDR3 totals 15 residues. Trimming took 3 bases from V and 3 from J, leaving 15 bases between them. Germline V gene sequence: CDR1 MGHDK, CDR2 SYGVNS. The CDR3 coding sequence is TGTGCCAGCAGTGATGTTGGGGGGGCGAACTACGAGCAGTACTTC. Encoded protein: CASSDVGGANYEQYF.

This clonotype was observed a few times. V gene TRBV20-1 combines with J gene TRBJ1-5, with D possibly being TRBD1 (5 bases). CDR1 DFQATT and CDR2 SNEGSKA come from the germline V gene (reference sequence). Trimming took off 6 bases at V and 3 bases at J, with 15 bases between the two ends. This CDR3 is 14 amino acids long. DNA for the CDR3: TGCAGTGCCATAACGGGACTAAACAATCAGCCCCAGCATTTT. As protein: CSAITGLNNQPQHF.

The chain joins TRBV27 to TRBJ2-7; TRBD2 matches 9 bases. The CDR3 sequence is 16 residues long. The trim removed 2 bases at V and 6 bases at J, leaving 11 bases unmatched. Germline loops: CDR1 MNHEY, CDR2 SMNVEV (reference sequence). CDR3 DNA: TGTGCCAGCAGTTTACTAGGCGGGAGGGCCGCGGGCGAGCAGTACTTC. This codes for CASSLLGGRAAGEQYF.

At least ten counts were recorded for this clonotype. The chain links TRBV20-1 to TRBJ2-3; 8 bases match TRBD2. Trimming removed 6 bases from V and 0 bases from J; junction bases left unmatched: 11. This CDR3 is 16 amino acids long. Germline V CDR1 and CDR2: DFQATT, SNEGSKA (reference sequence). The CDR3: CSARSGSGTSTDTQYF. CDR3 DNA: TGCAGTGCCAGGTCGGGTAGCGGGACTAGCACAGATACGCAGTATTTT.